This TCR beta chain was sequenced in a study of T cell responses to AZD1222 COVID-19 vaccine. Remarks on this clone: Its specificity is not known.

Clones were read by immunoSEQ multiplex PCR, and TCRdb kept only the in-frame ones, dropping some. Counted here are around 120,000 clones, more than 85% occurring once; the ten biggest clones make up over 2.5%. The CDR3 is 12 amino acids. The ends were cut back, 3 bases at V and 8 bases at J, with 8 bases in the middle. CDR1 is KGHSH, CDR2 LQKENI, per germline. Overall study results and limits: Samples come after the peak T cell response, not at day 14. There were mostly white British donors and more females than males, and clonal diversity was possibly underestimated.

The material sequenced was peripheral blood, taken on day 0 of AZD1222 vaccination. This clonotype was sampled from an adult in good health. The chain has TRBV18 and TRBJ2-1; the D is unclear. Here the CDR3 reads CASSPLRDEQFF. The CDR3 DNA follows: TGTGCCAGCTCACCTTTGCGTGATGAGCAGTTCTTC.